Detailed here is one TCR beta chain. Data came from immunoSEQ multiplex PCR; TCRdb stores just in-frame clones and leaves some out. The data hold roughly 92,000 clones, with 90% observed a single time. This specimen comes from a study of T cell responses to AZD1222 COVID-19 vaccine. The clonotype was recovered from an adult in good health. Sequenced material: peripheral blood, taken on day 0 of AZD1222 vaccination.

CDR3 amino acids: CASRMTGIDNSPLHF. In DNA form, the CDR3 reads TGTGCCAGTAGAATGACAGGGATAGACAATTCACCCCTCCACTTT. The rearrangement links TRBV19 to TRBJ1-6; 7 nucleotides agree with TRBD1. Germline-derived CDR1 and CDR2 are LNHDA and SQIVND (reference sequence). The CDR3 extends over 15 amino acids. V was pared by 6 bases and J by 7 bases, with 9 bases of the junction left unmatched.